A selection of T cell receptor beta chains follows, all from one sample in a study of OX40 agonist ivuxolimab in advanced cancers. Produced via immunoSEQ multiplex PCR; TCRdb's table is partial and in-frame only. The table shows 75,000 to 85,000 clones, with around 86% occurring only once. The material was CD4+ or CD8+ T cells sorted from blood, obtained in a trial of the OX40 agonist ivuxolimab. Source of these receptors: an adult with an advanced solid tumor such as melanoma, head and neck, liver or kidney cancer. Each CDR3 is given without its conserved first and last residue. Only some rows state a clone size, as once, few, many or a class for expanded clones.

size: NA; J: TRBJ2-5; V: TRBV5-1; CDR3: ASSLAREKETQY
size: few; J: TRBJ2-7; V: TRBV5-1; CDR3: ASSYGGSGAYEQY
size: NA; J: TRBJ2-7; V: TRBV5-5; CDR3: ASSNTGLLDNEQY
size: once; J: TRBJ2-7; V: TRBV7-2; CDR3: ASSPFDRPYEQY
size: NA; J: TRBJ2-1; V: TRBV6-1; CDR3: ASSDRYNEQF
size: few; J: TRBJ2-1; V: TRBV14; CDR3: ASSQLVDRGTYNEQF
size: NA; J: TRBJ2-2; V: TRBV7-2; CDR3: ASSLAGRGRTGELF
size: few; J: TRBJ1-5; V: TRBV2; CDR3: ASSDTGAGNQPQH
size: NA; J: TRBJ2-5; V: TRBV5-1; CDR3: ASSLGGAGQYQETQY
size: NA; J: TRBJ2-5; V: TRBV2; CDR3: ASGLAKETQY
size: NA; J: TRBJ2-3; V: TRBV28; CDR3: AITPSLYTDTQY
size: NA; J: TRBJ2-1; V: TRBV4-3; CDR3: ASSQDSLSRSYNEQF
size: NA; J: TRBJ2-7; V: TRBV18; CDR3: ASSTGRRGSYEQY
size: NA; J: TRBJ2-7; V: TRBV5-1; CDR3: ASSFGRAGLDEQY
size: once; J: TRBJ1-4; V: TRBV4-3; CDR3: ASSQDMQGGNEKLF
size: NA; J: TRBJ2-4; V: TRBV4-2; CDR3: ASSQDWGGRAKNIQY
size: NA; J: TRBJ2-7; V: TRBV2; CDR3: ASREQGYEQY
size: NA; J: TRBJ1-2; V: TRBV11-3; CDR3: ASSLRQGNGYT
size: NA; J: TRBJ2-1; V: TRBV28; CDR3: ASSLLTGKNEQF
size: NA; J: TRBJ2-6; V: TRBV19; CDR3: ASSIGVSSGANVLT
size: NA; J: TRBJ2-2; V: TRBV9; CDR3: ASSVATWRDRGHTGELF
size: NA; J: TRBJ2-7; V: TRBV6-5; CDR3: ASKGTGGYEQY
size: NA; J: TRBJ2-7; V: TRBV7-9; CDR3: ASSDLAWGNSYEQY
size: NA; J: TRBJ1-1; V: TRBV10-3; CDR3: AISESAGHPF
size: NA; J: TRBJ2-3; V: TRBV7-9; CDR3: ASSQSTPTDTQY
size: NA; J: TRBJ2-3; V: TRBV7-2; CDR3: ASSPGRGNTDTQY
size: NA; J: TRBJ2-7; V: TRBV10-3; CDR3: AISGQGNYEQY
size: NA; J: TRBJ1-1; V: TRBV14; CDR3: ASSLLRGTEAF
size: NA; J: TRBJ1-2; V: TRBV4-3; CDR3: ASSQEHNQGLGYGYT
size: NA; J: TRBJ2-1; V: TRBV28; CDR3: ASRTGLATFNEQF
size: NA; J: TRBJ2-7; V: TRBV10-2; CDR3: ATGTSGDEQY
size: NA; J: TRBJ2-5; V: TRBV7-2; CDR3: ASSLAGETQY
size: NA; J: TRBJ2-7; V: TRBV5-6; CDR3: ASSLGESYEQY
size: NA; J: TRBJ2-3; V: TRBV7-9; CDR3: ASSFWGDTQY
size: NA; J: TRBJ2-7; V: TRBV19; CDR3: ASSPKGLAGAGEQY
size: NA; J: TRBJ2-3; V: TRBV4-2; CDR3: ASSRDPGQGDTQY
size: NA; J: TRBJ2-3; V: TRBV12-5; CDR3: ASGWTSGSTQY
size: NA; J: TRBJ2-6; V: TRBV7-6; CDR3: ASSSGQGSSGANVLT
size: NA; J: TRBJ2-1; V: TRBV7-9; CDR3: ASSLSAGAKIYNEQF
size: NA; J: TRBJ1-5; V: TRBV6-5; CDR3: ASSYSPGLGQPQH
size: NA; J: TRBJ2-5; V: TRBV6-1; CDR3: ASSGEVTQY
size: NA; J: TRBJ2-1; V: TRBV6-1; CDR3: ASITSKGVYNEQF
size: NA; J: TRBJ1-1; V: TRBV27; CDR3: ASSLSGPQGTEAF
size: NA; J: TRBJ1-2; V: TRBV4-2; CDR3: ASSQESGTSYGYT
size: NA; J: TRBJ2-7; V: TRBV5-1; CDR3: ASSRITGVYDEQY
size: few; J: TRBJ2-1; V: TRBV21-1; CDR3: ASPRLAGELYNEQF
size: NA; J: TRBJ2-1; V: TRBV12-5; CDR3: ASGSPRDYDEQF
size: NA; J: TRBJ2-4; V: TRBV5-1; CDR3: ASSLGWGVELAKNIQY
size: once; J: TRBJ2-7; V: TRBV20-1; CDR3: SAGKTGEQY
size: NA; J: TRBJ1-3; V: TRBV7-9; CDR3: ASSLSRGGADTIY
size: NA; J: TRBJ2-7; V: TRBV19; CDR3: ASSEGQGREQY
size: NA; J: TRBJ2-1; V: TRBV5-1; CDR3: ASSYRDKNEQF
size: NA; J: TRBJ2-5; V: TRBV11-1; CDR3: ASSLMGRGQETQY
size: once; J: TRBJ2-5; V: TRBV4-2; CDR3: ASSRGQGGEETQY
size: NA; J: TRBJ1-4; V: TRBV2; CDR3: ASIGGRGNEKLF
size: NA; J: TRBJ1-2; V: TRBV6-1; CDR3: ASSDMTGYGYT
size: NA; J: TRBJ2-5; V: TRBV11-2; CDR3: ASSSRRGQETQY
size: once; J: TRBJ1-4; V: TRBV7-2; CDR3: ASSLQGTNEKLF
size: NA; J: TRBJ1-5; V: TRBV19; CDR3: ASSADRSNNQPQH